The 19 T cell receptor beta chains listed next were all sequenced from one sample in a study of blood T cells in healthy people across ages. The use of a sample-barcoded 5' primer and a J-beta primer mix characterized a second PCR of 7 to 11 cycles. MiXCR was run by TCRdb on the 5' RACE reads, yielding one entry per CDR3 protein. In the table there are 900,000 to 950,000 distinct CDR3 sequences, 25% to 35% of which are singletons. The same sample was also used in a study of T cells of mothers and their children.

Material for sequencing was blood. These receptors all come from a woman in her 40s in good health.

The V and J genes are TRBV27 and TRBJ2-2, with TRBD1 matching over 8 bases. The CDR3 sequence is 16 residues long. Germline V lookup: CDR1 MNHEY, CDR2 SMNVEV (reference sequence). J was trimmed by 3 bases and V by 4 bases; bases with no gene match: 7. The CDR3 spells CASSSQGAIYTGELFF. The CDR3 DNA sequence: TGTGCCAGCAGTTCGCAGGGGGCGATTTACACCGGGGAGCTGTTTTTT.

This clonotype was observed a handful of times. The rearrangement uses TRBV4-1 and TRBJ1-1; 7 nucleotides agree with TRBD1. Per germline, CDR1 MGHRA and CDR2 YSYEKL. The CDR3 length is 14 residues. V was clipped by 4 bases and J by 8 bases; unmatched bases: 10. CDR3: CASSPRGGQLEAFF. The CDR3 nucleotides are TGCGCCAGCAGCCCAAGAGGGGGACAGTTAGAAGCTTTCTTT.

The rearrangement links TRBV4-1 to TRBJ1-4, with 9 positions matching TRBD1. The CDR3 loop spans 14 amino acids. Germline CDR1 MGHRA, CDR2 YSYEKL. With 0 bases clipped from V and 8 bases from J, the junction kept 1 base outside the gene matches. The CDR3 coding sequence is TGCGCCAGCAGCCAAGAGGGACAGGGCGAAAAACTGTTTTTT. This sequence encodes CASSQEGQGEKLFF.

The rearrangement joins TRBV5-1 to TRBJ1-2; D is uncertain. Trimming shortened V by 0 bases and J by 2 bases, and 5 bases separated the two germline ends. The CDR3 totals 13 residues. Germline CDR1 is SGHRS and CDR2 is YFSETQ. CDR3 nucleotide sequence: TGCGCCAGCAGCTTGGAGGACAACTATGGCTACACCTTC. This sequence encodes CASSLEDNYGYTF.

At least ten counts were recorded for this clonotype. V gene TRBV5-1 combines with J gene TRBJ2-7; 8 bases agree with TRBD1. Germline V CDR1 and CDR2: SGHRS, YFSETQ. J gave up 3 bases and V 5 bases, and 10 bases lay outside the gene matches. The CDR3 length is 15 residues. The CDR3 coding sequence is TGCGCCAGCAGGACATTGGACAGGGCGATCTACGAGCAGTACTTC. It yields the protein CASRTLDRAIYEQYF.

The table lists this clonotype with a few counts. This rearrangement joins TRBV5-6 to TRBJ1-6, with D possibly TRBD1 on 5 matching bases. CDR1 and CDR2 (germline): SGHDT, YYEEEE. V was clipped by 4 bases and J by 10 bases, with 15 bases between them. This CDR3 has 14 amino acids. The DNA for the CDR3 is TGTGCCAGCAGCACCACTCAGGGACGGTCACCCCTCCACTTT. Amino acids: CASSTTQGRSPLHF.

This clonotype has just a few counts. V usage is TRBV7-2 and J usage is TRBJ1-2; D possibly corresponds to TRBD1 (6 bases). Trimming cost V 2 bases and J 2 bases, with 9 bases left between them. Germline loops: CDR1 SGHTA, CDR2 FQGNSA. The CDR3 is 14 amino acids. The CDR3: CASSLYQGNYGYTF. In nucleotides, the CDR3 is TGTGCCAGCAGCTTATACCAGGGGAACTATGGCTACACCTTC.

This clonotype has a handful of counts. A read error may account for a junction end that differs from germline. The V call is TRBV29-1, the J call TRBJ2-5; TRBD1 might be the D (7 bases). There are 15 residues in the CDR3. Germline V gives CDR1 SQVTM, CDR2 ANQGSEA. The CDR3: CSVDRTGGVQETLYF. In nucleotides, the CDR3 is TGCAGCGTTGACCGGACAGGAGGGGTTCAAGAGACCCTGTACTTC. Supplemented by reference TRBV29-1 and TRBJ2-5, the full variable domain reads SAVISQKPSRDICQRGTSLTIQCQVDSQVTMMFWYRQQPGQSLTLIATANQGSEATYESGFVIDKFPISRPNLTFSTLTVSNMSPEDSSIYLCSVDRTGGVQETLYFGPGTRLLVL.

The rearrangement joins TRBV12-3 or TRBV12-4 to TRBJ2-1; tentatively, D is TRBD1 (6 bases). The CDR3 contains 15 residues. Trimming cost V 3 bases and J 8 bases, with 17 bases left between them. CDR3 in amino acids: CASSFSGAGLHEQFF. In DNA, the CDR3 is TGTGCCAGCAGTTTTTCAGGGGCAGGGCTACATGAGCAGTTCTTC.

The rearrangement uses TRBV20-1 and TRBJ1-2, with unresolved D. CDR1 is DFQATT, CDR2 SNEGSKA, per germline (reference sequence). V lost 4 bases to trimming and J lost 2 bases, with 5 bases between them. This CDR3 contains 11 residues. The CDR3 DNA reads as TGCAGTGCTAAACAGAACTATGGCTACACCTTC. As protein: CSAKQNYGYTF.

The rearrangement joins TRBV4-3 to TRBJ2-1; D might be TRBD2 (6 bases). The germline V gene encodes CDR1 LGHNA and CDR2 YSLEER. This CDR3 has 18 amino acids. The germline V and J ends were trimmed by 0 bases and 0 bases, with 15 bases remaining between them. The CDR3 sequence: CASSQETIAVSSYNEQFF. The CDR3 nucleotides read TGCGCCAGCAGCCAAGAGACCATAGCGGTTAGCTCCTACAATGAGCAGTTCTTC.

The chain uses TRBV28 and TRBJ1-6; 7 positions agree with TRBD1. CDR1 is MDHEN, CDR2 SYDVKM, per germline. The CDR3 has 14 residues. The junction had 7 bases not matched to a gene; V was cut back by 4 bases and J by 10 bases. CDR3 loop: CASSSGQPLSPLHF. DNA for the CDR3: TGTGCCAGCAGTTCGGGACAGCCCTTATCACCCCTCCACTTT.

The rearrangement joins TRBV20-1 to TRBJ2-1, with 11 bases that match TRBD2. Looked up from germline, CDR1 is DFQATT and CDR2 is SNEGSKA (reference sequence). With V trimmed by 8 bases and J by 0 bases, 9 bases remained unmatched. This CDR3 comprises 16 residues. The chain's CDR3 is CSPLGTSGFSYNEQFF. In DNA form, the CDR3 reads TGCAGTCCCCTCGGGACTAGCGGATTCTCCTACAATGAGCAGTTCTTC.

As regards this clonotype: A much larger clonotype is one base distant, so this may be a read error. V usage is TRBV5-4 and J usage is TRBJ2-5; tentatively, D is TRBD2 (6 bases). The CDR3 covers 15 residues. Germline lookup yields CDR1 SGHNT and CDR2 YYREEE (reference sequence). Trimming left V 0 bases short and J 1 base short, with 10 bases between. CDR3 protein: CASSLVWTIQETQYF. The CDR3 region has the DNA TGTGCCAGCAGCTTGGTTTGGACTATCCAAGAGACCCAGTACTTC.

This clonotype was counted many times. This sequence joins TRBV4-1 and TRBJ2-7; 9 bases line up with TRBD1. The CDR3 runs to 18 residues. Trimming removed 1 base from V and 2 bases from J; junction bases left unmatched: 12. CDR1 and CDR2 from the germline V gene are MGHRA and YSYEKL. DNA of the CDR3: TGCGCCAGCAGCCAAGCCTCGGGCTGGACAGGGGCGACCTACGAGCAGTACTTC. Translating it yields CASSQASGWTGATYEQYF.

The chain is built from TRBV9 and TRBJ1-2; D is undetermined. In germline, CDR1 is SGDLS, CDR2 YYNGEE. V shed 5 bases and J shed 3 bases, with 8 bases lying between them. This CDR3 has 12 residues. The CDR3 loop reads CASRAADYGYTF. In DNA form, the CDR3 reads TGTGCCAGCAGGGCCGCGGACTATGGCTACACCTTC.

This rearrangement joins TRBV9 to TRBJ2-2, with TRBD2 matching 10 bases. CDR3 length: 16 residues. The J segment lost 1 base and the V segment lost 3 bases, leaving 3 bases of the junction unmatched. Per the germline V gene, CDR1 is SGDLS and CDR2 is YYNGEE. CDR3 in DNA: TGTGCCAGCAGCGCCGGACTAGCGGTGAACACCGGGGAGCTGTTTTTT. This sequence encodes CASSAGLAVNTGELFF.

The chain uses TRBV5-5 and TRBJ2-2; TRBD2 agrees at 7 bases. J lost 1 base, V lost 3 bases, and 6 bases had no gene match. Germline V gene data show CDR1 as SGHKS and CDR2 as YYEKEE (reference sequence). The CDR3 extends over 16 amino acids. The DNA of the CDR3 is TGTGCCAGCAGCTGGGCTGCGGGGGTGAACACCGGGGAGCTGTTTTTT. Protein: CASSWAAGVNTGELFF.

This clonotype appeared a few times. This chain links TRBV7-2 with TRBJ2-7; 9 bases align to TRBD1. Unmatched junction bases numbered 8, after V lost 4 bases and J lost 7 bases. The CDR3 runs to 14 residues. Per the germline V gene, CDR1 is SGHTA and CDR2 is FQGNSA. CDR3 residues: CASSYLTGGKEQYF. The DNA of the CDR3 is TGTGCCAGCAGCTACCTGACAGGGGGGAAAGAGCAGTACTTC.